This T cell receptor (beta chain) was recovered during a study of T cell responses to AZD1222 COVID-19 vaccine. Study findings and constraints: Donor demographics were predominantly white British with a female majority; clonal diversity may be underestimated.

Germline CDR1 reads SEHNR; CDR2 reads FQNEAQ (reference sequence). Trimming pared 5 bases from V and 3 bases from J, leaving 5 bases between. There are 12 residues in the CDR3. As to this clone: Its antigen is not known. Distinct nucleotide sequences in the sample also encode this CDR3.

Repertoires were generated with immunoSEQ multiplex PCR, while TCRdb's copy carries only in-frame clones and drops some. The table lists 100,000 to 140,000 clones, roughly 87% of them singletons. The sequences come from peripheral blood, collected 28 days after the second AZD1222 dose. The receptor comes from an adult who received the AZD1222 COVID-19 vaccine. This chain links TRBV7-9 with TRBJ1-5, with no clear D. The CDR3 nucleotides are TGTGCCAGCAGCCGGGACAATCAGCCCCAGCATTTT. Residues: CASSRDNQPQHF.